A selection of T cell receptor beta chains follows, all from one sample in a study of T cells in localized non-small cell lung cancer. The data were produced by immunoSEQ multiplex PCR, yet TCRdb's version contains in-frame clones alone and is incomplete. The sample includes around 700 clones, about 23% seen only once; the top ten take under 25%. The source was normal lung tissue next to the tumor, collected before any cancer treatment. The receptors here all came from a woman aged 35 to 70 with stage II squamous cell lung carcinoma. Each CDR3 is given with its conserved first and last residue. D genes are given only for firm matches. Only part of the rows carry a size: once, few, many, or a class if the clone is expanded.

d_gene	j_gene	abundance	v_gene	len	CDR3nt	CDR3aa
TRBD2	TRBJ2-7	few	TRBV11-3	15	TGTGCCAGCAGCTTAGTTGGGACTAGCGGATACGAGCAGTACTTC	CASSLVGTSGYEQYF
-	TRBJ1-4	few	TRBV11-3	14	TGTGCCAGCAGCTTGTGGGGAGCTAGGGAAAAACTGTTTTTT	CASSLWGAREKLFF
TRBD1	TRBJ2-7	-	TRBV5-1	14	TGCGCCAGCAGTCTTACTCGGGACAGCTACGAGCAGTACTTC	CASSLTRDSYEQYF
-	TRBJ2-1	-	TRBV6-8	14	TGTGCCAGCAGTTACTCTGGCCGGTCGGATGAGCAGTTCTTC	CASSYSGRSDEQFF
-	TRBJ1-2	large	TRBV18	14	TGTGCCAGCTCACCAGGCGGAGGGGTCTATGGCTACACCTTC	CASSPGGGVYGYTF
TRBD1	TRBJ2-3	-	TRBV28	16	TGTGCCAGCAGTTCCCCTCTGGGACAGGGGGCAGATACGCAGTATTTT	CASSSPLGQGADTQYF
-	TRBJ2-5	few	TRBV11-3	16	TGTGCCAGCAGGCCGCAAGGGGGGGCACAGGAAGAGACCCAGTACTTC	CASRPQGGAQEETQYF
-	TRBJ1-6	-	TRBV30	13	TGTGCCTGCGGGTTGAGGGGTCTTGGACCCCTCCACTTT	CACGLRGLGPLHF
TRBD1	TRBJ1-1	-	TRBV6-8	14	TGTGCCAGCAGTGCCGACAGGGGAGACACTGAAGCTTTCTTT	CASSADRGDTEAFF
-	TRBJ2-1	-	TRBV11-3	14	TGTGCCAGCAGCTCAAGGAGCTTATACAATGAGCAGTTCTTC	CASSSRSLYNEQFF
-	TRBJ2-1	few	TRBV11-3	14	TGTGCCAGCAGCTCGGACCTCGGTTCGAATGAGCAGTTCTTC	CASSSDLGSNEQFF
-	TRBJ1-6	-	TRBV19	13	TGTGCCAGTAGTAACAGGGAGAATTCACCCCTCCACTTT	CASSNRENSPLHF
TRBD1	TRBJ2-2	-	TRBV19	14	TGTGCCGTCCGAGGACAGGGGATAACCGGGGAGCTGTTTTTT	CAVRGQGITGELFF
-	TRBJ1-2	-	TRBV28	14	TGTGCCAGCACCAAAGGGAGTCGGGGCTATGGCTACACCTTC	CASTKGSRGYGYTF
-	TRBJ1-1	-	TRBV9	12	TGTGCCAGCAGTGCAGTTAACACTGAAGCTTTCTTT	CASSAVNTEAFF
-	TRBJ2-1	few	TRBV11-3	15	TGTGCCAGCAGCTTAGTGGGGGCCACCTACAATGAGCAGTTCTTC	CASSLVGATYNEQFF
-	TRBJ1-2	medium-sized	TRBV11-3	15	TGTGCCAGCAGCTCACCAGAAGGAGGGAGCTATGGCTACACCTTC	CASSSPEGGSYGYTF
-	TRBJ1-1	-	TRBV25-1	15	TGTGCCAGCGCCTTGGGGGCCTCCGCCGACACTGAAGCTTTCTTT	CASALGASADTEAFF
-	TRBJ1-5	once	TRBV18	14	TGTGCCAGCTCACCACAGGGAGGCAATCAGCCCCAGCATTTT	CASSPQGGNQPQHF
TRBD1	TRBJ1-2	few	TRBV6-8	14	TGTGCCAGCAGTTGGGACAGGGGGGACTATGGCTACACCTTC	CASSWDRGDYGYTF
-	TRBJ1-1	-	TRBV30	13	TGTGCCTGGATCCCGGGGCCCTACACTGAAGCTTTCTTT	CAWIPGPYTEAFF
-	TRBJ2-1	-	TRBV14	15	TGTGCCAGCAGCCAAGGGGGGTACGTTTCCAATGAGCAGTTCTTC	CASSQGGYVSNEQFF
-	TRBJ2-4	-	TRBV15	20	TGTGCCACCAGCAGCATGGGCGGGGTTTCGGAACAACTAGCCAAAAACATTCAGTACTTC	CATSSMGGVSEQLAKNIQYF
-	TRBJ1-1	few	TRBV6-8	13	TGTGCCAGCCGGGAAGGGGCGAACACTGAAGCTTTCTTT	CASREGANTEAFF
-	TRBJ2-1	-	TRBV9	13	TGTGCCAGCACGAGGACAGAATACAATGAGCAGTTCTTC	CASTRTEYNEQFF
-	TRBJ1-1	medium-sized	TRBV7-2	13	TGTGCCAGCAGCTGGGAAATGAACACTGAAGCTTTCTTT	CASSWEMNTEAFF
-	TRBJ2-6	-	TRBV15	14	TGTGCCACCTCCAGGGGCTCTGGGGCCAACGTCCTGACTTTC	CATSRGSGANVLTF
TRBD1	TRBJ2-3	few	TRBV19	15	TGTGCCAGTAACCGCCGGGGACAGAGCACAGATACGCAGTATTTT	CASNRRGQSTDTQYF
-	TRBJ1-5	-	TRBV7-5	14	TGTGCCAGCAGCTTAAGGACAGGGAATCAGCCCCAGCATTTT	CASSLRTGNQPQHF
-	TRBJ2-1	few	TRBV10-2	14	TGCGCCAGCTCCCTTAGGCAGGCTTTTGGTGAGCAGTTCTTC	CASSLRQAFGEQFF
-	TRBJ1-5	few	TRBV6-8	14	TGTGCCAGCAGTGCGGAGGTCTCAAATCAGCCCCAGCATTTT	CASSAEVSNQPQHF
-	TRBJ2-1	few	TRBV1	18	TGCGCCAGCAGCCAAGACCCTAGCGGGGGCAGCTCCTACAATGAGCAGTTCTTC	CASSQDPSGGSSYNEQFF
-	TRBJ1-4	few	TRBV14	16	TGTGCCAGCAGCCAAGGGTACCTAGCAACTAATGAAAAACTGTTTTTT	CASSQGYLATNEKLFF
-	TRBJ2-5	few	TRBV23-1	16	TGCGCCAGCAGTCAACTGGACAGTCGTTACCAAGAGACCCAGTACTTC	CASSQLDSRYQETQYF
-	TRBJ1-5	-	TRBV28	13	TGTGCCAGCAGTTTATTCCGGGTAGGACCCCAGCATTTT	CASSLFRVGPQHF
TRBD1	TRBJ1-2	-	TRBV6-8	14	TGTGCCACCTACAGTCCCGGGACAGGGAACGGCTACACCTTC	CATYSPGTGNGYTF
-	TRBJ1-1	-	TRBV30	14	TGTGCCTGGACCAGGGACCAGGGGAACACTGAAGCTTTCTTT	CAWTRDQGNTEAFF
TRBD1	TRBJ2-3	few	TRBV11-3	19	TGTGCCAGCAGCCCCATCAAAGTAGGGGGCTGGTTCATCACAGATACGCAGTATTTT	CASSPIKVGGWFITDTQYF
TRBD2	TRBJ2-5	-	TRBV11-3	18	TGTGCCAGCAGCTCCTCGGTGGGAGCGGGGGAAACGGGAGAGACCCAGTACTTC	CASSSSVGAGETGETQYF
-	TRBJ1-4	few	TRBV6-8	20	TGTGCCAGCAGTTACTCAGCTTGGTGGGCTCGCGACACACTCGGGGAAAAACTGTTTTTT	CASSYSAWWARDTLGEKLFF
-	TRBJ1-5	medium-sized	TRBV11-3	16	TGTGCCAGCAGCTTAACCGGGACGTATAGCAATCAGCCCCAGCATTTT	CASSLTGTYSNQPQHF
TRBD1	TRBJ1-1	-	TRBV11-3	16	TGTGCCAGCAGCTTAGGGGGGACAGTCCGAGGGGCTGAAGCTTTCTTT	CASSLGGTVRGAEAFF
TRBD2	TRBJ2-2	large	TRBV11-3	16	TGTGCCAGCAGCCTACCACGGGGAGGGGACACCGGGGAGCTGTTTTTT	CASSLPRGGDTGELFF
-	TRBJ1-2	few	TRBV28	14	TGTGCCAGCAGTTTAATAGGGGCGGCCTATGGCTACACCTTC	CASSLIGAAYGYTF
-	TRBJ1-1	few	TRBV6-8	16	TGTGCCAGCAGGTGGGAGGATTGGGCTGGGAACACTGAAGCTTTCTTT	CASRWEDWAGNTEAFF
-	TRBJ2-3	medium-sized	TRBV11-3	15	TGTGCCAGCAGCTTGGACCGAGGGAGCACAGATACGCAGTATTTT	CASSLDRGSTDTQYF
-	TRBJ2-1	medium-sized	TRBV11-3	16	TGTGCCAGCAGCTTGGAGTTCGGGGACTCCTACAATGAGCAGTTCTTC	CASSLEFGDSYNEQFF
-	TRBJ2-5	-	TRBV29-1	12	TGCAGCGTTGTCGGGGATCAAGAGACCCAGTACTTC	CSVVGDQETQYF
-	TRBJ1-1	medium-sized	TRBV9	12	TGTGCCAGCAGTCCCCCCTGGGCTGAAGCTTTCTTT	CASSPPWAEAFF
-	TRBJ2-3	few	TRBV9	17	TGTGCCAGCAGCCCCGTTGGGGCCCCCAGAATGGCAGATACGCAGTATTTT	CASSPVGAPRMADTQYF
-	TRBJ1-2	-	TRBV9	15	TGTGCCAGCAGAGAGGACGGTGGAGCTAACTATGGCTACACCTTC	CASREDGGANYGYTF
TRBD1	TRBJ1-2	-	TRBV6-8	14	TGTGCCAGCAGTCTTGGACAGGGGGCTTCTGGCTACACCTTC	CASSLGQGASGYTF